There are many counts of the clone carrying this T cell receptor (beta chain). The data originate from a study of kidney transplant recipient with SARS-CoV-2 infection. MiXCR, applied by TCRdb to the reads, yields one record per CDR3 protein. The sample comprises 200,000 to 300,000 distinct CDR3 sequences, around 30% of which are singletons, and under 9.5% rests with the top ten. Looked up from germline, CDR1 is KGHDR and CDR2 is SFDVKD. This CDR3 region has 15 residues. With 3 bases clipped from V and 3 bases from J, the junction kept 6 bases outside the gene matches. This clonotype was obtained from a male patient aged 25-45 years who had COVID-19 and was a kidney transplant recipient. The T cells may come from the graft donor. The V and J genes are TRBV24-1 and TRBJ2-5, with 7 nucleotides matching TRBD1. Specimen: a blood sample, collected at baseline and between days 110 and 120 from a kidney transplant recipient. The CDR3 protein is CATSDRDRSEETQYF. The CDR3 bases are TGTGCCACCAGTGATAGGGACAGATCGGAAGAGACCCAGTACTTC.